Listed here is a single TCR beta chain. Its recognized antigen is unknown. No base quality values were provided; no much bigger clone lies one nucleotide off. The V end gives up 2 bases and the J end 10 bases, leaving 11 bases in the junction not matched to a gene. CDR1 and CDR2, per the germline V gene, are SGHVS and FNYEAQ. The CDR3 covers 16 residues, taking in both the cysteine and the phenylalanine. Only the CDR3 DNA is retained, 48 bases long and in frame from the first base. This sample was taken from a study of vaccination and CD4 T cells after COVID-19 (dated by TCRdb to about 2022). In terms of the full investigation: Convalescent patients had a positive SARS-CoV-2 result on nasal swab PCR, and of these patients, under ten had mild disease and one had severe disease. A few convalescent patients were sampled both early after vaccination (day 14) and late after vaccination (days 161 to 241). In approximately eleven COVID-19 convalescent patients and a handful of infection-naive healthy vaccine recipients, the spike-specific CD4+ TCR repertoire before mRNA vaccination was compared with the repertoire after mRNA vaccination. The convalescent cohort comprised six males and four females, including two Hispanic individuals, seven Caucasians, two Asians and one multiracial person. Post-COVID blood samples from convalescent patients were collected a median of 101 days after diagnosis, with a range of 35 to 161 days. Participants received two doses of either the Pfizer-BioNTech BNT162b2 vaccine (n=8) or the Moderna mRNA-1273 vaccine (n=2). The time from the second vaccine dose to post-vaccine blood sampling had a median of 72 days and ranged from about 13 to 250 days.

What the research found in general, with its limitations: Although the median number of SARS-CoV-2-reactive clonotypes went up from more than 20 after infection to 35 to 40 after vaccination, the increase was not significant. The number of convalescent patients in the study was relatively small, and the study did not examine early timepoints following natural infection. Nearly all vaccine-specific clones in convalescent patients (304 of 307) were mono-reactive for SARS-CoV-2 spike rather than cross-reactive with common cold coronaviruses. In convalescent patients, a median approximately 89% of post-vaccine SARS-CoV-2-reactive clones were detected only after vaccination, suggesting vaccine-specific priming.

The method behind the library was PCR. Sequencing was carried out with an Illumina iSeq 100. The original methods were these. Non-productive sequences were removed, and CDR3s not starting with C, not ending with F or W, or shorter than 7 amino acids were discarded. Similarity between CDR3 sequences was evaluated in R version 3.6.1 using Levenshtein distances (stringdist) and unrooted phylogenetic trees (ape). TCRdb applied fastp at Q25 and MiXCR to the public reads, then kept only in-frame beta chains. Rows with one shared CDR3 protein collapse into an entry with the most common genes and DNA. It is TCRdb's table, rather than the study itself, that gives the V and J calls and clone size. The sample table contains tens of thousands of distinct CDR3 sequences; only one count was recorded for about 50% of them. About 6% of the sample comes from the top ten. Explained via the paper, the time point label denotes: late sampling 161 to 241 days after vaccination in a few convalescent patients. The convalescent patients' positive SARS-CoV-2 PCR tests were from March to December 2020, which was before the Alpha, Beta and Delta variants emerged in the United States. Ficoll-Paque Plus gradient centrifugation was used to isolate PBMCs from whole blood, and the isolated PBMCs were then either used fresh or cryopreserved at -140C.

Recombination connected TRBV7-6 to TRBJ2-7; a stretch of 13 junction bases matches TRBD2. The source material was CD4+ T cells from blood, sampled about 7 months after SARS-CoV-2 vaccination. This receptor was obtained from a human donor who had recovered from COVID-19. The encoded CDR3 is CASSLTPGLAGEEQYF. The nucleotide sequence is TGTGCCAGCAGCTTAACCCCCGGACTAGCGGGAGAAGAACAGTACTTC.